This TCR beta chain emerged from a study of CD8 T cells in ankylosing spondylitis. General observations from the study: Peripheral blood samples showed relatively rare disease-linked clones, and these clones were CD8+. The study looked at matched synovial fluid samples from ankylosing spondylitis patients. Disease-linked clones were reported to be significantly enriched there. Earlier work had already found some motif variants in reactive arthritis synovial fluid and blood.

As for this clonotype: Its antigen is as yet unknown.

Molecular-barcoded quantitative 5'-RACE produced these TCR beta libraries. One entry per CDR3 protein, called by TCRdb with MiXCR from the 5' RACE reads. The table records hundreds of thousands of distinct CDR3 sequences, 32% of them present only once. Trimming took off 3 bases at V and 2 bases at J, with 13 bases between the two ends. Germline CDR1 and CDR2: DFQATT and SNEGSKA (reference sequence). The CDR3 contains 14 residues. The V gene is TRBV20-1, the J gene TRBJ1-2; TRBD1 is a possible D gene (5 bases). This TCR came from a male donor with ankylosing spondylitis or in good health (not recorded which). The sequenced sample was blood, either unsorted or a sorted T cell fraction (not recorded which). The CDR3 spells CSASLGGGNYGYTF. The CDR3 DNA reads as TGCAGTGCTAGCCTCGGGGGAGGGAACTATGGCTACACCTTC.